This is a list of T cell receptor beta chains from one sample in a study of CD8+CD57+ T cells in acquired aplastic anemia. TCRdb processed the reads anew with MiXCR; each CDR3 protein has one entry. The sample yields tens of thousands of distinct CDR3 sequences, more than 40% seen once. The specimen sequenced was sorted CD4+, CD8+, or CD8+CD57+ T cells (not recorded which) from PBMCs. The receptor source for this set is a human donor in good health, serving as a control. Both conserved end residues are part of each CDR3. A D gene is named only where the DNA matches it firmly. Not every row has a clone size; where given, it reads once, few, many or a size class.

TRBV29-1,.,few,TRBJ2-7,TGCAGCGTTGACATAGGGGGACGGAACGAGCAGTACTTC,CSVDIGGRNEQYF
TRBV19,TRBD1,many,TRBJ2-7,TGTGCCAGTGGGAAACAGGGGGCGTTCCCCGAGCAGTACTTC,CASGKQGAFPEQYF
TRBV19,TRBD1,.,TRBJ2-7,TGTGCCAGTAGCGAGGAAGGGACAGTTTCCCACGAGCAGTACTTC,CASSEEGTVSHEQYF
TRBV6-5,TRBD1,.,TRBJ2-7,TGTGCCAGCAGTTACCGGGACAGGGGACCCTCCTACGAGCAGTACTTC,CASSYRDRGPSYEQYF
TRBV6-1,.,.,TRBJ2-1,TGTGCCAGCAGCCCGGAGGCGATGAAGTTTTACAATGAGCAGTTCTTC,CASSPEAMKFYNEQFF
TRBV2,.,many,TRBJ1-1,TGTGCCAGCAGTGAATCGCCGCGGTCCGACACTGAAGCTTTCTTT,CASSESPRSDTEAFF
TRBV12-3/TRBV12-4,.,.,TRBJ1-1,TGTGCCAGCAGTTTAGGGGTGGAAGCTTTCTTT,CASSLGVEAFF
TRBV20-1,.,once,TRBJ1-1,TGCAGTGCTAGGGTGTCGAACACTGAAGCTTTCTTT,CSARVSNTEAFF
TRBV3-1,TRBD2,few,TRBJ2-5,TGTGCCAGCAGCCAAGTTATGGGGGGAGGGAGGACCCAGTACTTC,CASSQVMGGGRTQYF
TRBV13,.,many,TRBJ1-1,TGTGCCAGCAGCTTAGGACACGCGAACACTGAAGCTTTCTTT,CASSLGHANTEAFF
TRBV24-1,TRBD1,many,TRBJ2-6,TGTGCCACCATCCCGACAGGGCCAAGCTCTGGGGCCAACGTCCTGACTTTC,CATIPTGPSSGANVLTF